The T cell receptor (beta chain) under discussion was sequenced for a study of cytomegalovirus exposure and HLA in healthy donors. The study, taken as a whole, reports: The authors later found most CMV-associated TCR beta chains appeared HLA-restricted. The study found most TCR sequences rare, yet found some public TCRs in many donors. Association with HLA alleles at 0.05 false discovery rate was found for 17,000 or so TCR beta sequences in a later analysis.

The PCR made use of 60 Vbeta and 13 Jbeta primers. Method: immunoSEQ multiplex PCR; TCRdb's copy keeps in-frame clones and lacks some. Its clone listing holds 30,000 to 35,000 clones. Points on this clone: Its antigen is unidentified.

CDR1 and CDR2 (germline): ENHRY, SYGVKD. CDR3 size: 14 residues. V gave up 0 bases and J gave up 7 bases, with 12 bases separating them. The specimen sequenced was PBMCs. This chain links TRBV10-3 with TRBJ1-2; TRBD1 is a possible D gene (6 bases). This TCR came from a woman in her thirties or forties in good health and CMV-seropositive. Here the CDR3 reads CAISESGGPGGYTF. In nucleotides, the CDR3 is TGTGCCATCAGTGAGTCTGGGGGCCCGGGTGGCTACACCTTC.